Reported below is one TCR beta chain. As yet, its antigen is unknown. The V gene's germline CDR1 is MNHNS and CDR2 SASEGT. Germline trimming cut 6 bases from V and 2 bases from J; bases unmatched to any gene: 4. The length of the CDR3 is 14 residues. The data are from a study of cytomegalovirus exposure and HLA in healthy donors. The PCR used 60 Vbeta and 13 Jbeta primers. The method was immunoSEQ multiplex PCR; TCRdb's version includes in-frame clones alone and lacks a portion of them. Of 150,000 to 200,000 clones in the sample, roughly 85% were seen once. Study conclusions and caveats: According to a later analysis, donors in an Asian-associated ancestry cluster reportedly had fewer N-insertions than the roughly 720-donor mean.

The chain is built from TRBV6-1 and TRBJ1-2, with 9 bases aligning to TRBD1. The clonotype comes from a man in his late teens or twenties in good health and CMV-seropositive. Sequencing used PBMCs. The CDR3: CASSLDRGNYGYTF. The CDR3 nucleotides read TGTGCCAGCAGCCTGGACAGGGGCAACTATGGCTACACCTTC.